Listed below are T cell receptor beta chains from one sample, sequenced in a study of T cells after yellow fever vaccination. Via MiXCR, TCRdb re-called the 5' RACE reads, giving one row per CDR3 protein. The sample consists of about 230,000 distinct CDR3 sequences, less than 7.5% of them appearing once. The starting material was CD4+ T cells sorted from PBMCs, obtained on the day of the yellow fever booster vaccination. These receptors originate from a man younger than 45 who received the YFV17D yellow fever vaccine. CDR3s include the opening cysteine and the closing phenylalanine or tryptophan. Fields, in order: J gene, V gene, clone size, D gene, CDR3 protein, CDR3 DNA. The D gene is left open where the match is weak. Only part of the rows carry a size: once, few, many, or a class if the clone is expanded.

TRBJ1-1	TRBV4-2	many	TRBD1	CASTDAGGAGTEAFF	TGTGCCAGCACCGACGCAGGGGGCGCGGGGACTGAAGCTTTCTTT
TRBJ1-5	TRBV6-5	many	.	CASSYSGRAGSWQPQHF	TGTGCCAGCAGTTACTCAGGCAGAGCGGGATCGTGGCAGCCCCAGCATTTT
TRBJ1-1	TRBV5-1	.	.	CASSLLSVNTEAFF	TGCGCCAGCAGCTTGCTGTCAGTGAACACTGAAGCTTTCTTT
TRBJ1-3	TRBV21-1	.	.	CASSTKRNTIYF	TGTGCCAGCAGTACTAAAAGAAACACCATATATTTT
TRBJ2-2	TRBV20-1	.	.	CSARPGQNTGELFF	TGCAGTGCCCGGCCGGGACAGAACACCGGGGAGCTGTTTTTT
TRBJ2-7	TRBV28	few	.	CASSFHLYEQYF	TGTGCCAGCAGTTTTCACCTCTACGAGCAGTACTTC
TRBJ1-3	TRBV14	many	.	CASSQGVVNSGNTIYF	TGTGCCAGCAGCCAAGGAGTGGTAAACTCTGGAAACACCATATATTTT
TRBJ2-3	TRBV15	many	TRBD2	CATSRATGGPSTDTQYF	TGTGCCACCAGCAGAGCCACGGGAGGGCCTAGCACAGATACGCAGTATTTT
TRBJ2-3	TRBV7-3	many	.	CASSHGTDTQYF	TGTGCCAGCAGCCACGGCACAGATACGCAGTATTTT
TRBJ2-1	TRBV20-1	once	TRBD2	CSARKRENEQFF	TGCAGTGCTAGAAAGCGGGAAAATGAGCAGTTCTTC
TRBJ2-1	TRBV5-1	many	.	CASSFQGELAYEQFF	TGCGCCAGCAGCTTTCAAGGGGAACTAGCCTATGAGCAGTTCTTC
TRBJ1-1	TRBV5-1	few	TRBD1	CASSFKQGDGMNTEAFF	TGCGCCAGCAGCTTTAAACAGGGGGATGGAATGAACACTGAAGCTTTCTTT
TRBJ2-2	TRBV10-3	.	.	CAISERSVDTGELFF	TGTGCCATCAGTGAGAGGAGTGTGGACACCGGGGAGCTGTTTTTT
TRBJ2-1	TRBV6-5	many	.	CASSHGGKRAYNEQFF	TGTGCCAGCAGTCACGGGGGCAAAAGGGCCTACAATGAGCAGTTCTTC
TRBJ2-5	TRBV20-1	many	.	CSAVDLSTRETQYF	TGCAGTGCTGTAGACTTATCAACCAGGGAGACCCAGTACTTC
TRBJ2-5	TRBV5-4	.	.	CASSPQGAGSRETQYF	TGTGCCAGCAGCCCGCAGGGAGCGGGTAGCCGGGAGACCCAGTACTTC
TRBJ2-2	TRBV20-1	many	TRBD2	CSARTGTSGTANTGELFF	TGCAGTGCCCGAACCGGGACTAGCGGGACCGCGAACACCGGGGAGCTGTTTTTT
TRBJ1-2	TRBV20-1	few	.	CSAFTRGGGYTF	TGCAGTGCGTTCACAAGGGGTGGTGGCTACACCTTC
TRBJ1-4	TRBV5-1	few	.	CASSTLMGRNEKLFF	TGCGCCAGCAGTACTTTGATGGGGCGAAATGAAAAACTGTTTTTT
TRBJ2-7	TRBV20-1	few	.	CSAQPLSYEQYF	TGCAGTGCTCAGCCTCTATCCTACGAGCAGTACTTC
TRBJ2-5	TRBV7-2	few	.	CASSLRGTYQETQYF	TGTGCCAGCAGCTTGCGGGGGACATATCAAGAGACCCAGTACTTC
TRBJ1-6	TRBV7-8	few	.	CASSPRKESPLHF	TGTGCCAGCAGCCCTCGTAAGGAATCACCCCTCCACTTT
TRBJ2-7	TRBV28	.	.	CASINRRYEQYF	TGTGCCAGCATAAATAGGCGGTACGAGCAGTACTTC
TRBJ2-7	TRBV20-1	many	.	CSARDWTNYEQYF	TGCAGTGCTAGGGACTGGACTAACTACGAGCAGTACTTC
TRBJ2-4	TRBV5-6	few	TRBD2	CASSLRGGLGLDIQYF	TGTGCCAGCAGCTTGCGGGGGGGACTCGGGTTGGACATTCAGTACTTC
TRBJ2-1	TRBV7-2	.	.	CASSPKGLQRNEQFF	TGTGCCAGCAGCCCCAAGGGACTTCAAAGAAATGAGCAGTTCTTC
TRBJ1-4	TRBV20-1	.	.	CSAPQGFTTNEKLFF	TGCAGTGCGCCCCAGGGGTTTACAACTAATGAAAAACTGTTTTTT
TRBJ2-3	TRBV24-1	many	TRBD1	CATGQGAADTQYF	TGTGCCACCGGACAGGGGGCGGCAGATACGCAGTATTTT
TRBJ2-1	TRBV20-1	.	TRBD2	CSASENLAGAYNEQFF	TGCAGTGCTAGCGAAAACCTAGCGGGCGCTTACAATGAGCAGTTCTTC